The sequence of this T cell receptor (beta chain) was determined in a study of T cells in Graves' hyperthyroidism and ophthalmopathy. The sample holds many counts of this clonotype. What was amplified from RNA transcripts were TCR beta CDR3 regions. Initially, a first-round RT-PCR of the TCR CDR3 employed the HTBI primer set. A single record per CDR3 protein comes from TCRdb applying MiXCR to the multiplex PCR reads. The data hold under 300,000 distinct CDR3 sequences, with 10% to 15% observed a single time. Germline V CDR1 and CDR2: MNHEY, SVGAGI. V lost 2 bases and J lost 6, with 10 bases in between. The CDR3 has 13 residues.

The sample taken for sequencing was blood. The V and J genes are TRBV6-5 and TRBJ1-2; D is uncertain. The sequence derives from a woman aged 25 to 39 with Graves' hyperthyroidism that later progressed to Graves' ophthalmopathy. This chain's CDR3 is CASSYGRRDGYTF. The CDR3 region has the DNA TGTGCCAGCAGTTACGGGAGAAGGGATGGCTACACCTTC.